What follows describes a single T cell receptor (beta chain). This sample is drawn from a study of OX40 agonist ivuxolimab in advanced cancers. V lost 1 base and J lost 1; bases outside the gene matches: 3. The CDR3 runs 15 residues. Per germline, CDR1 SGHTA and CDR2 FQGNSA. TCRdb's copy holds only in-frame clones and misses some; the assay was immunoSEQ multiplex PCR. The repertoire consists of 25,000 to 35,000 clones, with about 89% occurring once and the leading ten covering roughly a tenth. The TCR was taken from an adult with an advanced solid tumor such as melanoma, head and neck, liver or kidney cancer. The chain couples TRBV7-2 to TRBJ2-5, with 7 bases fitting TRBD2. The sequencing here drew on CD4+ or CD8+ T cells sorted from blood, taken in a trial of the OX40 agonist ivuxolimab. As DNA, the CDR3 is TGTGCCAGCAGCTTAGGAGCGGGGCTCCAAGAGACCCAGTACTTC. It translates to CASSLGAGLQETQYF. Using reference TRBV7-2 and TRBJ2-5 for the parts outside the CDR3, the full variable domain is GAGVSQSPSNKVTEKGKDVELRCDPISGHTALYWYRQSLGQGLEFLIYFQGNSAPDKSGLPSDRFSAERTGGSVSTLTIQRTQQEDSAVYLCASSLGAGLQETQYFGPGTRLLVL.